One and the same sample provided the 24 T cell receptor beta chains below, sequenced in a study of response to subunit inactivated influenza vaccine. TCRdb independently ran MiXCR on the RT-PCR reads; one entry per CDR3 protein. The sample records approximately 170,000 distinct CDR3 sequences, about 12% being singletons. This same sample was also part of a study on T cells expressing NK-cell markers. This second report adds: It was by 5'RACE template switching with UMIs that TCR beta cDNA was made.

Source: CD8+ T cells sorted from PBMCs, taken 12 days after vaccination. These receptors were taken from a man aged 45-65 years who received an inactivated influenza vaccine.

The chain couples TRBV28 to TRBJ2-1; either TRBD1 or TRBD2 may fit D (5 bases each). The CDR3 extends over 13 amino acids. With 2 bases removed from V and 8 bases from J, the gap between germline ends came to 10 bases. The germline V gene has CDR1 MDHEN and CDR2 SYDVKM. The chain's CDR3 is CASSLAGRDEQFF. CDR3 DNA sequence: TGTGCCAGCAGTTTAGCAGGGCGGGATGAGCAGTTCTTC.

The chain couples TRBV27 to TRBJ2-7, with 7 positions matching TRBD1. The trim removed 7 bases at V and 0 bases at J, leaving 9 bases unmatched. The CDR3 has 15 residues. Looked up from germline, CDR1 is MNHEY and CDR2 is SMNVEV (reference sequence). The CDR3, as DNA: TGTGCCAGCAAAATCGGACAGGCGCGCTCCTACGAGCAGTACTTC. It specifies CASKIGQARSYEQYF.

There are a few counts of this clonotype. The rearrangement uses TRBV18 and TRBJ2-3; D uncertain. The CDR3 sequence is 16 residues long. V was clipped by 3 bases and J by 2 bases, with 15 bases between them. The V gene's germline CDR1 is KGHSH and CDR2 LQKENI. The CDR3, as DNA: TGTGCCAGCTCACCTTCCCGAGGCAGCCCCACAGATACGCAGTATTTT. Its translation: CASSPSRGSPTDTQYF.

This clonotype was counted ten times or more. This sequence joins TRBV4-2 and TRBJ2-3, with 7 positions matching TRBD1. V was clipped by 4 bases and J by 6 bases; unmatched bases: 13. This CDR3 is 16 amino acids long. The germline CDR1 and CDR2 sequences are LGHNA and YNFKEQ. The CDR3 spells CASSPRATGYADTQYF. The CDR3 bases are TGTGCCAGCAGCCCACGTGCGACAGGGTACGCTGATACGCAGTATTTT.

This clonotype was seen a few times. The chain combines TRBV2 with TRBJ2-1; D not resolved. The CDR3 length is 15 residues. Looked up from germline, CDR1 is SNHLY and CDR2 is FYNNEI. Trimming removed 6 bases at V and 2 bases at J, with 14 bases between. CDR3 nucleotides: TGTGCCAGCAGCCGGGCCAGTGATGCCTACAATGAGCAGTTCTTC. Amino acids: CASSRASDAYNEQFF.

This rearrangement joins TRBV20-1 to TRBJ2-2; D is possibly TRBD2 (5 bases). CDR1 DFQATT and CDR2 SNEGSKA come from the germline V gene (reference sequence). V was shortened by 7 bases and J by 1 base, with 10 bases between the two germline ends. CDR3 length: 13 amino acids. This CDR3 reads CSVSAENTGELFF. As DNA, the CDR3 is TGCAGTGTATCAGCGGAGAACACCGGGGAGCTGTTTTTT.

The chain uses TRBV4-1 and TRBJ1-1; TRBD1 might be the D (6 bases). V lost 4 bases to trimming and J lost 4 bases, with 13 bases between them. The CDR3 has 14 amino acids. Germline V gene data show CDR1 as MGHRA and CDR2 as YSYEKL. The CDR3 sequence is CASSLKGGLTEAFF. Written as DNA, the CDR3 is TGCGCCAGCAGCCTCAAGGGGGGGCTCACTGAAGCTTTCTTT.

About this clonotype: Germline is not matched at one junction end, which may reflect a read error. The chain combines TRBV24-1 with TRBJ2-1, with 10 nucleotides matching TRBD1. Germline-derived CDR1 and CDR2 are KGHDR and SFDVKD. This CDR3 has 17 amino acids. CDR3 residues: CATIDLPGQGSNNEQFF. In DNA, the CDR3 is TGTGCCACCATTGATCTCCCGGGACAGGGGTCCAACAATGAGCAGTTCTTC.

The chain couples TRBV7-9 to TRBJ2-1; tentative D call: TRBD2 (5 bases). Germline V gene lookup returns CDR1 SEHNR and CDR2 FQNEAQ (reference sequence). The ends were cut back, 5 bases at V and 3 bases at J, with 20 bases in the middle. The CDR3 is 17 residues long. The CDR3 here is CASSTYAHLGIYNEQFF. CDR3 nucleotides: TGTGCCAGCAGCACGTACGCACACCTCGGGATCTACAATGAGCAGTTCTTC.

This chain's CDR3 is CASSFVSNQETQYF. CDR3 bases: TGTGCCAGCAGTTTTGTATCCAACCAAGAGACCCAGTACTTC. The chain carries TRBV27 and TRBJ2-5, with D unclear. Per germline, CDR1 MNHEY and CDR2 SMNVEV (reference sequence). The CDR3 length is 14 residues. The V end lost 3 bases, the J end lost 0 bases, and 8 bases lay between the germline ends.

This clonotype showed up just a few times. The chain combines TRBV29-1 with TRBJ1-1; 8 bases align to TRBD1. J was trimmed by 1 base and V by 6 bases; bases with no gene match: 4. The CDR3 loop spans 13 amino acids. Germline V CDR1 and CDR2: SQVTM, ANQGSEA. The CDR3 DNA sequence: TGCAGCGTAACGACAGGGGCGAACACTGAAGCTTTCTTT. It yields the protein CSVTTGANTEAFF.

This clonotype occurred many times. The chain combines TRBV27 with TRBJ2-5, with TRBD1 matching 7 bases. This CDR3 region has 14 residues. Germline V gene data show CDR1 as MNHEY and CDR2 as SMNVEV (reference sequence). Trimming at V came to 4 bases and at J to 2 bases, leaving 4 bases not matched to a gene. The CDR3 loop reads CASSSGQNQETQYF. Written as DNA, the CDR3 is TGTGCCAGCAGTTCGGGACAGAATCAAGAGACCCAGTACTTC.

The rearrangement links TRBV7-8 to TRBJ1-1, with D hard to call. The V and J ends lost 5 bases and 2 bases respectively, with 9 bases between them. In germline, CDR1 is SGHVS, CDR2 FQNEAQ. CDR3 length equals 13 residues. The CDR3: CASSKGVNTEAFF. The CDR3 coding sequence is TGTGCCAGCAGCAAGGGAGTTAACACTGAAGCTTTCTTT.

The chain combines TRBV27 with TRBJ2-7; D is possibly TRBD1 or TRBD2 (5 bases each). This CDR3 has 15 amino acids. Germline CDR1 and CDR2: MNHEY and SMNVEV (reference sequence). With 6 bases removed from V and 2 bases from J, the gap between germline ends came to 17 bases. This CDR3 is CASRLSGTYPYEQYF. The CDR3 DNA reads as TGTGCCAGCAGGCTCTCCGGGACGTACCCCTACGAGCAGTACTTC.

This clonotype was counted between two and nine times. CDR3 in amino acids: CASSFPSSSIGTGELFF. CDR3 coding DNA: TGTGCCAGCAGTTTCCCGTCTAGTTCCATCGGCACCGGGGAGCTGTTTTTT. The J gene is TRBJ2-2, the V gene TRBV28; D unresolved. This CDR3 region has 17 residues. Trimming stripped 3 bases from V and 4 bases from J, with 18 bases between. CDR1 and CDR2 from the germline V gene are MDHEN and SYDVKM.

V is TRBV2 and J is TRBJ2-5; D gene unclear. Trimming removed 6 bases from V and 5 bases from J, with 7 bases in between. CDR3 length equals 11 residues. Germline V gene lookup returns CDR1 SNHLY and CDR2 FYNNEI. CDR3 sequence (DNA): TGTGCCAGCAGACCTCGGGAGACCCAGTACTTC. Amino acid sequence: CASRPRETQYF.

As to this clonotype: Relative to the germline gene, one junction end is altered; a read error may explain this. V usage is TRBV20-1 and J usage is TRBJ1-1; 8 nucleotides line up with TRBD1. Per germline, CDR1 DFQATT and CDR2 SNEGSKA (reference sequence). The CDR3 spans 13 residues. The CDR3 protein is CSARGGQGREAFF. The CDR3 DNA reads TGCAGTGCGAGAGGAGGACAGGGAAGGGAAGCTTTCTTT.

The chain recombines TRBV30 with TRBJ2-1; 9 bases line up with TRBD2. CDR1 GTSNPN and CDR2 SVGIG come from the germline V gene (reference sequence). J gave up 5 bases and V 1 base, and 0 bases lay outside the gene matches. The CDR3 is made up of 13 amino acids. The CDR3 DNA is TGTGCCTGGAGTGGACTAGCGGACAATGAGCAGTTCTTC. This sequence encodes CAWSGLADNEQFF.

The V and J genes are TRBV9 and TRBJ2-2; D is uncertain. In germline, CDR1 is SGDLS, CDR2 YYNGEE. The CDR3 has 12 residues. The germline V and J ends were trimmed by 4 bases and 7 bases, with 8 bases remaining between them. The CDR3 here is CASSFLSGELFF. DNA for the CDR3: TGTGCCAGCAGCTTCTTAAGCGGGGAGCTGTTTTTT.

The V gene is TRBV14, the J gene TRBJ2-7; perhaps D is TRBD1 or TRBD2 (5 bases each). Deletions cut 5 bases from V and 5 bases from J, with 13 bases between. This CDR3 contains 13 residues. Germline CDR1 SGHDN, CDR2 FVKESK. CDR3 in amino acids: CASSSRDPHEQYF. CDR3 nucleotides: TGTGCCAGCAGCTCACGGGACCCCCACGAGCAGTACTTC.

This clonotype was detected ten times or more. The chain has TRBV5-1 and TRBJ2-3; D unclear. Germline CDR1 and CDR2: SGHRS and YFSETQ. V lost 2 bases and J lost 4, with 11 bases in between. The CDR3 runs 14 residues. The CDR3 here is CASSFRRVADTQYF. CDR3 nucleotide sequence: TGCGCCAGCAGCTTCCGAAGGGTGGCAGATACGCAGTATTTT.

This chain's CDR3 is CASSLDFGAGGFNEQFF. CDR3 nucleotides: TGTGCCAGCAGCTTAGATTTTGGCGCGGGAGGGTTCAATGAGCAGTTCTTC. The genes are TRBV11-2 and TRBJ2-1; 9 bases match TRBD2. V dropped 0 bases and J dropped 6; count of bases not matched to a gene: 9. Germline V lookup: CDR1 SGHAT, CDR2 FQNNGV. There are 17 residues in the CDR3.

The chain is built from TRBV28 and TRBJ2-4; D is undetermined. V lost 4 bases to trimming and J lost 9 bases, with 16 bases between them. This CDR3 has 14 residues. Germline CDR1 MDHEN, CDR2 SYDVKM. CDR3 protein: CASSSTRASLIQYF. For the CDR3, the DNA is TGTGCCAGCAGTTCGACACGGGCCTCTCTCATTCAGTACTTC.

This clonotype was recorded once. The rearrangement joins TRBV11-3 to TRBJ1-1; D call uncertain. This CDR3 has 13 amino acids. V dropped 1 base and J dropped 5 bases, with 8 bases sitting between them. The germline V gene has CDR1 SGHNT and CDR2 YENEEA. CDR3 in DNA: TGTGCCAGCAGCTTAGCCGGGTGGACTGAAGCTTTCTTT. Its translation is CASSLAGWTEAFF. Complete variable domain (other parts from reference TRBV11-3 and TRBJ1-1): EAGVVQSPRYKIIEKKQPVAFWCNPISGHNTLYWYLQNLGQGPELLIRYENEEAVDDSQLPKDRFSAERLKGVDSTLKIQPAELGDSAVYLCASSLAGWTEAFFGQGTRLTVV.